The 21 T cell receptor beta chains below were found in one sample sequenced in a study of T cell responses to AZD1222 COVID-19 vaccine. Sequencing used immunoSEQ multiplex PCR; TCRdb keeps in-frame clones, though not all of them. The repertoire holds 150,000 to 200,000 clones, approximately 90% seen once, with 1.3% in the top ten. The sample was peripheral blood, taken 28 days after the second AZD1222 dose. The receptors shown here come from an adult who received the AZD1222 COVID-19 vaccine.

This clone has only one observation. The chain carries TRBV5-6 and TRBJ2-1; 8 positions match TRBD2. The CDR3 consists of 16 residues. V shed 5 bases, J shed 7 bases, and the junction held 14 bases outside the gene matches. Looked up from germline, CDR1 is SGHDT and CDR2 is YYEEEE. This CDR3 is CASRHTSGGARNEQFF. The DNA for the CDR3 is TGTGCCAGCAGACATACTAGCGGTGGGGCACGAAATGAGCAGTTCTTC.

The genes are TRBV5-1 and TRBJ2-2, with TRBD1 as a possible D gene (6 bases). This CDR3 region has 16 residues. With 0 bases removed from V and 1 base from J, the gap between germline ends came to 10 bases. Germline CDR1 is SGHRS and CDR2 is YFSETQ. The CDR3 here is CASSLGSGQNTGELFF. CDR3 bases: TGCGCCAGCAGCTTGGGGTCGGGACAGAACACCGGGGAGCTGTTTTTT.

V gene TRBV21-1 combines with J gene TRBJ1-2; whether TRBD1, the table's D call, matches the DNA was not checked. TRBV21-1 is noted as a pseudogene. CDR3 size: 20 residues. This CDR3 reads CASSRARTVHETSPRDGYTF. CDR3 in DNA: TGTGCCAGCAGCCGAGCCAGGACAGTTCATGAAACTTCGCCTAGGGATGGCTACACCTTC.

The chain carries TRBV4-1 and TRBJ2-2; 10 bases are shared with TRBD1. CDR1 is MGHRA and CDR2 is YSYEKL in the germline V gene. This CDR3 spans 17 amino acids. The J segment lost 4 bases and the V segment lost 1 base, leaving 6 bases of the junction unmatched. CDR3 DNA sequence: TGCGCCAGCAGCCAAGCAGGGACAGGGGAAAGCACCGGGGAGCTGTTTTTT. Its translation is CASSQAGTGESTGELFF.

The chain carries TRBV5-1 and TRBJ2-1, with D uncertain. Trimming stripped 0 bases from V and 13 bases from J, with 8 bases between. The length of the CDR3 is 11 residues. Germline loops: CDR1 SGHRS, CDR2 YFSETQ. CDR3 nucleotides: TGCGCCAGCAGCTTGGGATGGACCCAGTTCTTC. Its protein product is CASSLGWTQFF.

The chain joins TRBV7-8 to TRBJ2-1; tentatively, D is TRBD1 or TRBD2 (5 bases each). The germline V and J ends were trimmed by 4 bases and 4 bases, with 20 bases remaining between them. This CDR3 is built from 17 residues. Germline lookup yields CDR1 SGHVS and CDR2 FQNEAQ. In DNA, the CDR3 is TGTGCCAGCAGCTCGCTACTGGGGGATGAGGGATACAATGAGCAGTTCTTC. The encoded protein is CASSSLLGDEGYNEQFF.

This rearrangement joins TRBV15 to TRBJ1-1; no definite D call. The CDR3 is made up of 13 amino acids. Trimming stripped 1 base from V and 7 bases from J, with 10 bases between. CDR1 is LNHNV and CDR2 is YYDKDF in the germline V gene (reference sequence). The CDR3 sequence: CATSRGSSVEAFF. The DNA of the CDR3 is TGTGCCACCAGCAGAGGCTCCTCGGTTGAAGCTTTCTTT. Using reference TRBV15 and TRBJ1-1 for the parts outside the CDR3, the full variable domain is DAMVIQNPRYQVTQFGKPVTLSCSQTLNHNVMYWYQQKSSQAPKLLFHYYDKDFNNEADTPDNFQSRRPNTSFCFLDIRSPGLGDTAMYLCATSRGSSVEAFFGQGTRLTVV.

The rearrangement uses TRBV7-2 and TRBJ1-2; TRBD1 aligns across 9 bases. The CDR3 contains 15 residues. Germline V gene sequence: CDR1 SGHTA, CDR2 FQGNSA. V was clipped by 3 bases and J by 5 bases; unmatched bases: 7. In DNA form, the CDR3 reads TGTGCCAGCAGCTTCCCGGACAGGGGACCTTATGGCTACACCTTC. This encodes CASSFPDRGPYGYTF.

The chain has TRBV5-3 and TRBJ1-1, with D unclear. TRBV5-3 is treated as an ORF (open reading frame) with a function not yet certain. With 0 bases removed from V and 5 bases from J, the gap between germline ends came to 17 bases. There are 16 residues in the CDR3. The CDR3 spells CARSLASGSRFTEAFF. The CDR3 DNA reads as TGTGCCAGAAGCTTGGCTTCCGGATCGCGGTTTACTGAAGCTTTCTTT.

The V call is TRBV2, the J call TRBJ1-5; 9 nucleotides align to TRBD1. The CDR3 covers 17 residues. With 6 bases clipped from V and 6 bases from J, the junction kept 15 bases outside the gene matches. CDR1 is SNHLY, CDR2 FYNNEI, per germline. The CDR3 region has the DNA TGTGCCAGCAGGGGGACAGGGAAAGGGGGAATCGGTCAGCCCCAGCATTTT. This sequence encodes CASRGTGKGGIGQPQHF. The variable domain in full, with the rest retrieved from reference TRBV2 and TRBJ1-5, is EPEVTQTPSHQVTQMGQEVILRCVPISNHLYFYWYRQILGQKVEFLVSFYNNEISEKSEIFDDQFSVERPDGSNFTLKIRSTKLEDSAMYFCASRGTGKGGIGQPQHFGDGTRLSIL.

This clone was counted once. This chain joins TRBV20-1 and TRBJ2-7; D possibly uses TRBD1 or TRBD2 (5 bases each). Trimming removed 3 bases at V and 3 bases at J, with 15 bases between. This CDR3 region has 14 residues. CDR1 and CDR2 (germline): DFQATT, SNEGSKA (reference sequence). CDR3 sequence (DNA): TGCAGTGCTAGTCGGGGCCCCCCTTTCTACGAGCAGTACTTC. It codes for CSASRGPPFYEQYF.

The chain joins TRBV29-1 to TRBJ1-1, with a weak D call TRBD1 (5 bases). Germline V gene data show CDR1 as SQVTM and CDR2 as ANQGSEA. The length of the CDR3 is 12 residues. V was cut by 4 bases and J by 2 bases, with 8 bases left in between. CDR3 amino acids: CSVGDRNTEAFF. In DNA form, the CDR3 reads TGCAGCGTTGGCGACAGAAACACTGAAGCTTTCTTT. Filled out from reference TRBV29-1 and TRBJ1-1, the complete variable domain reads SAVISQKPSRDICQRGTSLTIQCQVDSQVTMMFWYRQQPGQSLTLIATANQGSEATYESGFVIDKFPISRPNLTFSTLTVSNMSPEDSSIYLCSVGDRNTEAFFGQGTRLTVV.

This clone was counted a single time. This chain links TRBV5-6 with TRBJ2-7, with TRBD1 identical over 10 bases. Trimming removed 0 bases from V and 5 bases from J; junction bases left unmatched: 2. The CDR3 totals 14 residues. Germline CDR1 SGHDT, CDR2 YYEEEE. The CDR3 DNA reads TGTGCCAGCAGCTTGGCGGGACAGGGGAACGAGCAGTACTTC. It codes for CASSLAGQGNEQYF.

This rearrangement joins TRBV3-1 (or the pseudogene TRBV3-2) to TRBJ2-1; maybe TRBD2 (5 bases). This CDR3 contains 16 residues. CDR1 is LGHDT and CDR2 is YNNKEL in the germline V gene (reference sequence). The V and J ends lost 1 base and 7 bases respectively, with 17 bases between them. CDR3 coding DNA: TGTGCCAGCAGCCAAGTAACCGGGAAGGGCCCTAATGAGCAGTTCTTC. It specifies CASSQVTGKGPNEQFF.

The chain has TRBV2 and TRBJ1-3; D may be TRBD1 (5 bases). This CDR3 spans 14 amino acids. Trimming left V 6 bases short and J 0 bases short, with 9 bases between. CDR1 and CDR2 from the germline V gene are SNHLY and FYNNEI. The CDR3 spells CASRAQGSGNTIYF. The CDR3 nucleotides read TGTGCCAGCAGAGCCCAGGGCTCTGGAAACACCATATATTTT.

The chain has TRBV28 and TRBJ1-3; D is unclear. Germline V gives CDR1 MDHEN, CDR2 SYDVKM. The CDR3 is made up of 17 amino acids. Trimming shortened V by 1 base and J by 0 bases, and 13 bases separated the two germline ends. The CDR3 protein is CASSLYPGWDSGNTIYF. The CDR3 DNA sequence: TGTGCCAGCAGTTTATACCCCGGGTGGGACTCTGGAAACACCATATATTTT.

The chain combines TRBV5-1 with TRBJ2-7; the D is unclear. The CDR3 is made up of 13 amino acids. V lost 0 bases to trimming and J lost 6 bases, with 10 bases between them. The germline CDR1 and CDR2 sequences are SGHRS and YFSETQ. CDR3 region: CASSLGTASEQYF. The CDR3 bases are TGCGCCAGCAGCTTGGGTACAGCATCCGAGCAGTACTTC. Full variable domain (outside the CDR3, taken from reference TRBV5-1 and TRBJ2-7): KAGVTQTPRYLIKTRGQQVTLSCSPISGHRSVSWYQQTPGQGLQFLFEYFSETQRNKGNFPGRFSGRQFSNSRSEMNVSTLELGDSALYLCASSLGTASEQYFGPGTRLTVT.

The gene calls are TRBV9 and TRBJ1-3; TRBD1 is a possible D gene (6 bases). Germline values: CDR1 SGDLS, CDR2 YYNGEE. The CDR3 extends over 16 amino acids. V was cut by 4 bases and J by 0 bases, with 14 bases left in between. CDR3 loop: CASSPTGQYSGNTIYF. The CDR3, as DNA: TGTGCCAGCAGCCCAACGGGACAATACTCTGGAAACACCATATATTTT.

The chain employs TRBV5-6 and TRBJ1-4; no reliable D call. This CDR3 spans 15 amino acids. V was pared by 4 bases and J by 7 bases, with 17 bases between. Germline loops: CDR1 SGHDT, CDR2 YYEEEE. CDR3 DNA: TGTGCCAGCAGCCGTTACACTGTTGGCGGTGAAAAACTGTTTTTT. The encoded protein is CASSRYTVGGEKLFF.

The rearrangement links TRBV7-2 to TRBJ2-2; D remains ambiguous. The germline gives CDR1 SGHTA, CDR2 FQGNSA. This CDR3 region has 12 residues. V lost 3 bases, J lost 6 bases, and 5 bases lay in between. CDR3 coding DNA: TGTGCCAGCAGCTTTGGGTCCGGGGAGCTGTTTTTT. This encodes CASSFGSGELFF.

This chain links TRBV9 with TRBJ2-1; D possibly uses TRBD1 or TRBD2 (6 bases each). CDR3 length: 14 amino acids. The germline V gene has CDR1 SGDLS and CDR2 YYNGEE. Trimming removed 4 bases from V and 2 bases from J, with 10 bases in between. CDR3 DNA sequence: TGTGCCAGCAGCTTCGGGGGCACCTACAATGAGCAGTTCTTC. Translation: CASSFGGTYNEQFF. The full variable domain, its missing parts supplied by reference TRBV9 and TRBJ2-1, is DSGVTQTPKHLITATGQRVTLRCSPRSGDLSVYWYQQSLDQGLQFLIQYYNGEERAKGNILERFSAQQFPDLHSELNLSSLELGDSALYFCASSFGGTYNEQFFGPGTRLTVL.